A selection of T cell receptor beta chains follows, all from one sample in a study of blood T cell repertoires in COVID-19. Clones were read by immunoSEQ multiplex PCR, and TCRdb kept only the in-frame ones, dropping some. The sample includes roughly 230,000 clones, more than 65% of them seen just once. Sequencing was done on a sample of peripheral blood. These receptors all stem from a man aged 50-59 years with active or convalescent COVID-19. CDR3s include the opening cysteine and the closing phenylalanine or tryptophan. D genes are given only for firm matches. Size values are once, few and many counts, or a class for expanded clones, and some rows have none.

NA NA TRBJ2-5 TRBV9 TGTGCCAGCAGCGCCGGGGACTCGCAAGAGACCCAGTACTTC CASSAGDSQETQYF
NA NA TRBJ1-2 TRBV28 TGTGCCAGCAGGCCCGGGGGTGAAAGTGGCTACACCTTC CASRPGGESGYTF
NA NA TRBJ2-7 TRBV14 TGTGCCAGCAGCCAAGTAGCCGGATTCTACGAGCAGTACTTC CASSQVAGFYEQYF
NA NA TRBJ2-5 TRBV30 TGTGCCTGGAGTTCAGGCGTCCAAGAGACCCAGTACTTC CAWSSGVQETQYF
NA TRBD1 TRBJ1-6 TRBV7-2 TGTGCCAGCAGCTTAGCCCCAGGGGGCTATTCACCCCTCCACTTT CASSLAPGGYSPLHF
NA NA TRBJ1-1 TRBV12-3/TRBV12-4 TGTGCCAGCAGTTTACAGGGGAACACTGAAGCTTTCTTT CASSLQGNTEAFF
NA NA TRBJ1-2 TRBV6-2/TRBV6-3 TGTGCCAGCAGTTACCTGACAGGCTATGGCTACACCTTC CASSYLTGYGYTF
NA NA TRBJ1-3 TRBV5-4 TGTGCCAGCAGCTTGCAAACCAGTCGAAACACCATATATTTT CASSLQTSRNTIYF
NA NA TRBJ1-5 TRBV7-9 TGTGCCAGCAGCTTAGGGGGCAGGCTTTATGGGAATGAACCCCAGCATTTT CASSLGGRLYGNEPQHF
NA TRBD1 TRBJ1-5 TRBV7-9 TGTGCCAGCCAACAGGGGAGCAATCAGCCCCAGCATTTT CASQQGSNQPQHF
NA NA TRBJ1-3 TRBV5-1 TGCGCCAGCAGCATGGACCCATACGCCCGAGCTGGAAACACCATATATTTT CASSMDPYARAGNTIYF
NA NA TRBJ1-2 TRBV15 TGTGCCACCAGCACACGTCCGGCTAACTATGGCTACACCTTC CATSTRPANYGYTF
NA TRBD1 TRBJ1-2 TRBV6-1 TGTGCCAGCAGTGAAGCGACGGACAGGCTCCGTGGCTACACCTTC CASSEATDRLRGYTF
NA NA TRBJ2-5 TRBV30 TGTGCCTGGGATTCTACCGGAGAGACCCAGTACTTC CAWDSTGETQYF
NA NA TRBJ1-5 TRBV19 TGTGCCAGTAGCCACTCTCCCGATCAGCCCCAGCATTTT CASSHSPDQPQHF
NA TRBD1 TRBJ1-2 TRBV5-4 TGTGCCAGCAGCCCGGACAGGGCGGTATATGGCTACACCTTC CASSPDRAVYGYTF
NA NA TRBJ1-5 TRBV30 TGTGCCTGGAGTGTAGAGACAGGCCGGAGCAATCAGCCCCAGCATTTT CAWSVETGRSNQPQHF
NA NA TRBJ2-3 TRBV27 NA CASSSSGQGLDTQYF
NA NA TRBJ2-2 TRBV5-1 TGCGCCAGCGCTGCGGACAGACCGAACACCGGGGAGCTGTTTTTT CASAADRPNTGELFF
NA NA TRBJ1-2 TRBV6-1 TGTGCCAGCAGTGAAATTCGAGGCGGGGAGGGTGGCTACACCTTC CASSEIRGGEGGYTF
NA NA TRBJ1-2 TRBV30 TGTGCCTGGAACTCTCTTGGGGGCCGGATCTACGGCTACACCTTC CAWNSLGGRIYGYTF
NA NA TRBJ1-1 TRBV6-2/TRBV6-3 TGTGCCAGCAGTTATCCGACGGGACACGGGAAGAACACTGAAGCTTTCTTT CASSYPTGHGKNTEAFF
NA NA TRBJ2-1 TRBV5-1 TGCGCCAGCAGTTTTACCCCGGACAGATACAATGAGCAGTTCTTC CASSFTPDRYNEQFF
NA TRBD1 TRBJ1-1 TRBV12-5 TGTGCTAGTGGTTTAGGACAGGGAGATACTGAAGCTTTCTTT CASGLGQGDTEAFF
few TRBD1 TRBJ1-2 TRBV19 TGTGCCAGTAGTTTTACAGGGGCCACCGACTATGGCTACACCTTC CASSFTGATDYGYTF
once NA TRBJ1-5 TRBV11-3 TGTGCCAGCAGCTTAGCCGGTCGTAGCAATCAGCCCCAGCATTTT CASSLAGRSNQPQHF